This TCR beta chain was retrieved from a study of CD8 T cells in ankylosing spondylitis. Notes on the study in general: Several highly homologous variants made up a TCR beta motif, and this motif appeared characteristic of ankylosing spondylitis blood.

CDR1 and CDR2 (germline): DFQATT, SNEGSKA (reference sequence). CDR3 length equals 16 residues. V was clipped by 0 bases and J by 3 bases; unmatched bases: 4. As to this clonotype: What it binds is not known.

TCR beta libraries were made by quantitative 5'-RACE with molecular barcodes. Using its own MiXCR run on the 5' RACE reads, TCRdb lists one record per CDR3 protein. The table includes 250,000 to 300,000 distinct CDR3 sequences, around 18% detected once. The chain combines TRBV20-1 with TRBJ2-2, with TRBD1 matching 10 bases. This sequence was found in a male donor with ankylosing spondylitis or in good health (not recorded which). The material sequenced was blood, either unsorted or a sorted T cell fraction (not recorded which). CDR3 nucleotide sequence: TGCAGTGCTAGAGAAACCGGGACAGGGGACACCGGGGAGCTGTTTTTT. Amino acids: CSARETGTGDTGELFF.